A selection of T cell receptor beta chains follows, all from one sample in a study of blood T cell repertoires in COVID-19. Profiled with immunoSEQ multiplex PCR; TCRdb holds only in-frame clones, not every one. The data contain roughly 300,000 clones, approximately 93% of them singletons. What was sequenced was peripheral blood. The receptors stem from a woman aged 25 to 39 with COVID-19, enrolled during active disease. CDR3s include the opening cysteine and the closing phenylalanine or tryptophan. D genes are given only for firm matches. Size is omitted from some rows. Given values are once, few, many or a class for expanded clones.

D gene: TRBD1
CDR3 length: 14
V gene: TRBV14
clone size: .
J gene: TRBJ1-1
CDR3 DNA: TGTGCCAGCAACCGAAGGGGGCTCTACACTGAAGCTTTCTTT
CDR3 protein: CASNRRGLYTEAFF

D gene: .
CDR3 length: 16
V gene: TRBV27
clone size: .
J gene: TRBJ1-2
CDR3 DNA: TGTGCCAGCACCTCGGTGAATGGGCAGGGCTCCTATGGCTACACCTTC
CDR3 protein: CASTSVNGQGSYGYTF

D gene: .
CDR3 length: 14
V gene: TRBV28
clone size: few
J gene: TRBJ2-7
CDR3 DNA: TGTGCCAGCAGTTTGAGGGGGGGACTTTACGAGCAGTACTTC
CDR3 protein: CASSLRGGLYEQYF

D gene: .
CDR3 length: 14
V gene: TRBV9
clone size: .
J gene: TRBJ2-7
CDR3 DNA: TGTGCCAGCAGCGTAGCCCTAGGCCCCTACGAGCAGTACTTC
CDR3 protein: CASSVALGPYEQYF

D gene: .
CDR3 length: 14
V gene: TRBV6-6
clone size: .
J gene: TRBJ2-1
CDR3 DNA: TGTGCCAGCAGAGTTCTACAGGGTGGCAATGAGCAGTTCTTC
CDR3 protein: CASRVLQGGNEQFF

D gene: TRBD2
CDR3 length: 20
V gene: TRBV4-1
clone size: .
J gene: TRBJ2-2
CDR3 DNA: TGCGCCAGCAGCCAAGATATCCTAGCGGGAGGGAAATTGAACACCGGGGAGCTGTTTTTT
CDR3 protein: CASSQDILAGGKLNTGELFF

D gene: .
CDR3 length: 13
V gene: TRBV5-1
clone size: .
J gene: TRBJ1-4
CDR3 DNA: TGCGCCAGCAGCTTTGGGCGGGGTGAAAAACTGTTTTTT
CDR3 protein: CASSFGRGEKLFF

D gene: .
CDR3 length: 15
V gene: TRBV18
clone size: few
J gene: TRBJ1-2
CDR3 DNA: TGTGCCAGCTCACCGGGACTGCAGCTTAACTATGGCTACACCTTC
CDR3 protein: CASSPGLQLNYGYTF

D gene: .
CDR3 length: 11
V gene: TRBV28
clone size: .
J gene: TRBJ1-1
CDR3 DNA: TGTGCCAGCAGTTACGCAGCTGAAGCTTTCTTT
CDR3 protein: CASSYAAEAFF

D gene: TRBD2
CDR3 length: 15
V gene: TRBV3-1/TRBV3-2
clone size: once
J gene: TRBJ2-1
CDR3 DNA: TGTGCCAGCAGCCAAGGGACTAGCGCTTACAATGAGCAGTTCTTC
CDR3 protein: CASSQGTSAYNEQFF

D gene: TRBD1
CDR3 length: 15
V gene: TRBV19
clone size: .
J gene: TRBJ2-1
CDR3 DNA: TGTGCCAGTACTACGACAGGGACCTTCTACAATGAGCAGTTCTTC
CDR3 protein: CASTTTGTFYNEQFF

D gene: .
CDR3 length: 11
V gene: TRBV29-1
clone size: once
J gene: TRBJ1-2
CDR3 DNA: TGCAGCGTTGTATCCTTCTATGGCTACACCTTC
CDR3 protein: CSVVSFYGYTF

D gene: .
CDR3 length: 15
V gene: TRBV5-4
clone size: few
J gene: TRBJ2-7
CDR3 DNA: TGTGCCAGCAGCTTAGGCCAGGGCCCGTCCTACGAGCAGTACTTC
CDR3 protein: CASSLGQGPSYEQYF

D gene: .
CDR3 length: 16
V gene: TRBV30
clone size: .
J gene: TRBJ2-1
CDR3 DNA: TGTGCCTGGAGGGAGTTAGGTGGCACTTTTTACAATGAGCAGTTCTTC
CDR3 protein: CAWRELGGTFYNEQFF

D gene: TRBD1
CDR3 length: 14
V gene: TRBV30
clone size: .
J gene: TRBJ1-1
CDR3 DNA: TGTGCCTGGAGGCGGGACGGGACAGGGACCGAAGCTTTCTTT
CDR3 protein: CAWRRDGTGTEAFF

D gene: TRBD1
CDR3 length: 16
V gene: TRBV7-8
clone size: .
J gene: TRBJ1-1
CDR3 DNA: TGTGCCAGCAGCTTAGGGGTGGGGACAGGGCAAACTGAAGCTTTCTTT
CDR3 protein: CASSLGVGTGQTEAFF

D gene: .
CDR3 length: 16
V gene: TRBV6-4
clone size: once
J gene: TRBJ1-2
CDR3 DNA: TGTGCCAGCAGCGACAGCGGAACGACCTATAAGGGTGGCTACACCTTC
CDR3 protein: CASSDSGTTYKGGYTF

D gene: TRBD2
CDR3 length: 16
V gene: TRBV5-4
clone size: .
J gene: TRBJ2-3
CDR3 DNA: TGTGCCAGCAGTCGGAGGACTAGCTCGAGCACAGATACGCAGTATTTT
CDR3 protein: CASSRRTSSSTDTQYF

D gene: TRBD1
CDR3 length: 14
V gene: TRBV7-8
clone size: once
J gene: TRBJ1-4
CDR3 DNA: TGTGCCAGCAGCACCGCGACAGGGAATGAAAAACTGTTTTTT
CDR3 protein: CASSTATGNEKLFF

D gene: TRBD1
CDR3 length: 16
V gene: TRBV30
clone size: .
J gene: TRBJ1-1
CDR3 DNA: TGTGCCTGGAGTGTGTATGTGGGCAGGGGGGACACTGAAGCTTTCTTT
CDR3 protein: CAWSVYVGRGDTEAFF

D gene: TRBD1
CDR3 length: 13
V gene: TRBV30
clone size: .
J gene: TRBJ1-5
CDR3 DNA: TGTGCCTGGAGTGTAACAGGGGATCAGCCCCAGCATTTT
CDR3 protein: CAWSVTGDQPQHF

D gene: TRBD1
CDR3 length: 15
V gene: TRBV5-1
clone size: .
J gene: TRBJ1-4
CDR3 DNA: TGCGCCAGCAGCTCCGGACAGGGCGGTCGTGAAAAACTGTTTTTT
CDR3 protein: CASSSGQGGREKLFF

D gene: .
CDR3 length: 14
V gene: TRBV7-2
clone size: .
J gene: TRBJ1-5
CDR3 DNA: TGTGCCAGCAGCTCCCTCGGAGCGGGGGGGCCCCAGCATTTT
CDR3 protein: CASSSLGAGGPQHF

D gene: .
CDR3 length: 13
V gene: TRBV6-5
clone size: .
J gene: TRBJ2-3
CDR3 DNA: TGTGCCAGCACCTCAGGGGGGCGGGATACGCAGTATTTT
CDR3 protein: CASTSGGRDTQYF

D gene: .
CDR3 length: 14
V gene: TRBV7-9
clone size: .
J gene: TRBJ1-2
CDR3 DNA: TGTGCCAGCAGCTTAGTTGCTGGCTCCTATGGCTACACCTTC
CDR3 protein: CASSLVAGSYGYTF

D gene: .
CDR3 length: 13
V gene: TRBV15
clone size: .
J gene: TRBJ1-5
CDR3 DNA: TGTGCCATTTCGGACAGTATCAATCAGCCCCAGCATTTT
CDR3 protein: CAISDSINQPQHF

D gene: TRBD2
CDR3 length: 15
V gene: TRBV9
clone size: once
J gene: TRBJ2-2
CDR3 DNA: TGTGCCAGCAGCGTAGCGGGAGGGTACACCGGGGAGCTGTTTTTT
CDR3 protein: CASSVAGGYTGELFF

D gene: .
CDR3 length: 15
V gene: TRBV28
clone size: .
J gene: TRBJ2-6
CDR3 DNA: TGTGCCAGCTACTCACAGGGTACTGGGGCCAACGTCCTGACTTTC
CDR3 protein: CASYSQGTGANVLTF

D gene: .
CDR3 length: 15
V gene: TRBV6-5
clone size: .
J gene: TRBJ1-1
CDR3 DNA: TGTGCCAGCAGTTACTCGTGGGAGTTGGACACTGAAGCTTTCTTT
CDR3 protein: CASSYSWELDTEAFF

D gene: .
CDR3 length: 13
V gene: TRBV5-4
clone size: few
J gene: TRBJ1-5
CDR3 DNA: TGTGCCAGCAGCTTGGAAGCGGATCAGCCCCAGCATTTT
CDR3 protein: CASSLEADQPQHF

D gene: .
CDR3 length: 12
V gene: TRBV12-5
clone size: .
J gene: TRBJ1-3
CDR3 DNA: TGTGCTAGTGGTTTGCTGGGAAACACCATATATTTT
CDR3 protein: CASGLLGNTIYF

D gene: TRBD1
CDR3 length: 14
V gene: TRBV13
clone size: .
J gene: TRBJ2-1
CDR3 DNA: TGTGCCAGCAGCCGGGACAGATCCTACAATGAGCAGTTCTTC
CDR3 protein: CASSRDRSYNEQFF

D gene: .
CDR3 length: 15
V gene: TRBV12-2
clone size: .
J gene: TRBJ2-7
CDR3 DNA: TGTGCAAGTCGCTCGACAGGGGTCAGCTCCTACGAGCAGTACTTC
CDR3 protein: CASRSTGVSSYEQYF

D gene: .
CDR3 length: 17
V gene: TRBV6-1
clone size: once
J gene: TRBJ1-3
CDR3 DNA: TGTGCCAGCAGTGAAGCGCTTCCCCGGGAGACTGGAAACACCATATATTTT
CDR3 protein: CASSEALPRETGNTIYF

D gene: TRBD1
CDR3 length: 15
V gene: TRBV9
clone size: .
J gene: TRBJ2-3
CDR3 DNA: TGTGCCAGCAGCGTAGAGGGGACAGCCCTTGATACGCAGTATTTT
CDR3 protein: CASSVEGTALDTQYF

D gene: .
CDR3 length: 15
V gene: TRBV12-5
clone size: .
J gene: TRBJ1-1
CDR3 DNA: TGTGACACGGACCCACAGGGATACATGAACACTGAAGCTTTCTTT
CDR3 protein: CDTDPQGYMNTEAFF

D gene: .
CDR3 length: 13
V gene: TRBV13
clone size: .
J gene: TRBJ1-5
CDR3 DNA: TGTGCCAGCAGCTTAGGGGGGGGACAGCCCCAGCATTTT
CDR3 protein: CASSLGGGQPQHF

D gene: .
CDR3 length: 12
V gene: TRBV12-3/TRBV12-4
clone size: .
J gene: TRBJ1-2
CDR3 DNA: TGTGCCAGCAGTTTCGGGGACTATGGCTACACCTTC
CDR3 protein: CASSFGDYGYTF

D gene: .
CDR3 length: 17
V gene: TRBV5-5
clone size: .
J gene: TRBJ1-1
CDR3 DNA: TGTGCCAGCAGCTTGATTGCGGGATCGGGGCTGTACACTGAAGCTTTCTTT
CDR3 protein: CASSLIAGSGLYTEAFF

D gene: TRBD1
CDR3 length: 13
V gene: TRBV6-5
clone size: .
J gene: TRBJ1-1
CDR3 DNA: TGTGCCAGCAGAGGACAGGGGGCCGGGAAGGCTTTCTTT
CDR3 protein: CASRGQGAGKAFF

D gene: .
CDR3 length: 16
V gene: TRBV7-5
clone size: .
J gene: TRBJ2-7
CDR3 DNA: TGTGTCAGAAGCTCTGGACAGGGGGCAGAACGAGGCGAGCAGTACTTC
CDR3 protein: CVRSSGQGAERGEQYF

D gene: .
CDR3 length: 13
V gene: TRBV28
clone size: .
J gene: TRBJ1-6
CDR3 DNA: TGTGCCAGCAGTCCGCGCAATAATTCACCCCTCCACTTT
CDR3 protein: CASSPRNNSPLHF

D gene: .
CDR3 length: 12
V gene: TRBV28
clone size: .
J gene: TRBJ1-6
CDR3 DNA: TGTGCCAGCATCAATCGAGGGTCACCCCTCCACTTT
CDR3 protein: CASINRGSPLHF

D gene: TRBD2
CDR3 length: 15
V gene: TRBV19
clone size: .
J gene: TRBJ2-3
CDR3 DNA: TGTGCCAGTAGTACCTCTAGCGGGAGCACAGATACGCAGTATTTT
CDR3 protein: CASSTSSGSTDTQYF

D gene: TRBD2
CDR3 length: 19
V gene: TRBV7-6
clone size: .
J gene: TRBJ2-4
CDR3 DNA: TGTGCCAGCAGCTCCGATACTAGCGGGATAGGTGGAGCCAAAAACATTCAGTACTTC
CDR3 protein: CASSSDTSGIGGAKNIQYF

D gene: TRBD1
CDR3 length: 16
V gene: TRBV2
clone size: .
J gene: TRBJ1-5
CDR3 DNA: TGTGCCAGCAGTTCTCCGGGACAGGGGAGCAATCAGCCCCAGCATTTT
CDR3 protein: CASSSPGQGSNQPQHF

D gene: TRBD2
CDR3 length: 15
V gene: TRBV5-1
clone size: .
J gene: TRBJ2-5
CDR3 DNA: TGCGCCAGCAGCCCTGGAGCGGGAGGGCCCATGACCCAGTACTTC
CDR3 protein: CASSPGAGGPMTQYF

D gene: .
CDR3 length: 14
V gene: TRBV18
clone size: .
J gene: TRBJ1-1
CDR3 DNA: TGTGCCAGCTCCCCTATAACAGCAAACACTGAAGCTTTCTTT
CDR3 protein: CASSPITANTEAFF

D gene: TRBD1
CDR3 length: 18
V gene: TRBV29-1
clone size: few
J gene: TRBJ1-3
CDR3 DNA: TGCAGCGTTGAAGATGGATTGGGACAGGTCGGCTCTGGAAACACCATATATTTT
CDR3 protein: CSVEDGLGQVGSGNTIYF

D gene: TRBD1
CDR3 length: 18
V gene: TRBV7-8
clone size: .
J gene: TRBJ2-6
CDR3 DNA: TGTGCCAGCAGCTCTCCGAGACAGGGGGCGTCTGGGGCCAACGTCCTGACTTTC
CDR3 protein: CASSSPRQGASGANVLTF

D gene: .
CDR3 length: 17
V gene: TRBV25-1
clone size: .
J gene: TRBJ1-1
CDR3 DNA: TGTGCCAGCAGTGCGGAGACAGGAACCAACTTGAACACTGAAGCTTTCTTT
CDR3 protein: CASSAETGTNLNTEAFF

D gene: TRBD2
CDR3 length: 14
V gene: TRBV6-4
clone size: many
J gene: TRBJ2-1
CDR3 DNA: TGTGCCAGCAGTGAACTAGCGGGAAACAATGAGCAGTTCTTC
CDR3 protein: CASSELAGNNEQFF

D gene: TRBD1
CDR3 length: 13
V gene: TRBV29-1
clone size: .
J gene: TRBJ1-1
CDR3 DNA: TGCAGCGTCCAGACAGGGGGCCTGGCTGAAGCTTTCTTT
CDR3 protein: CSVQTGGLAEAFF

D gene: TRBD1
CDR3 length: 16
V gene: TRBV14
clone size: .
J gene: TRBJ2-7
CDR3 DNA: TGTGCCAGCAGCCAAGTTGATAACAGGGGGATCTACGAGCAGTACTTC
CDR3 protein: CASSQVDNRGIYEQYF

D gene: .
CDR3 length: 13
V gene: TRBV6-2/TRBV6-3
clone size: few
J gene: TRBJ2-2
CDR3 DNA: TGTGCCAGCAGTTTCGGGGATACCGGGGAGCTGTTTTTT
CDR3 protein: CASSFGDTGELFF